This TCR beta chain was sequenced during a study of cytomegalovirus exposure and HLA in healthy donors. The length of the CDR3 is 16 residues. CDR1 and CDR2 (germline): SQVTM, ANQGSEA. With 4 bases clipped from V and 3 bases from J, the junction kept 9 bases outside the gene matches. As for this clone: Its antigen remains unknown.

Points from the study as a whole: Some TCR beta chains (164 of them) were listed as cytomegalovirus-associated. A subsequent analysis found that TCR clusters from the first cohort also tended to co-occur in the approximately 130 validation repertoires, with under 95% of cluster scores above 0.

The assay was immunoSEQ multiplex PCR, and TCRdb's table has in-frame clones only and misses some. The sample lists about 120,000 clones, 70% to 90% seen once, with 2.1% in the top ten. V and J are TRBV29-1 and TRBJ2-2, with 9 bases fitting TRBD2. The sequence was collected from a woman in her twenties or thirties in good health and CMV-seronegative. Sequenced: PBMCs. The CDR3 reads CSVGSLSGGYTGELFF. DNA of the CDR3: TGCAGCGTTGGGTCCCTTAGCGGGGGCTACACCGGGGAGCTGTTTTTT.